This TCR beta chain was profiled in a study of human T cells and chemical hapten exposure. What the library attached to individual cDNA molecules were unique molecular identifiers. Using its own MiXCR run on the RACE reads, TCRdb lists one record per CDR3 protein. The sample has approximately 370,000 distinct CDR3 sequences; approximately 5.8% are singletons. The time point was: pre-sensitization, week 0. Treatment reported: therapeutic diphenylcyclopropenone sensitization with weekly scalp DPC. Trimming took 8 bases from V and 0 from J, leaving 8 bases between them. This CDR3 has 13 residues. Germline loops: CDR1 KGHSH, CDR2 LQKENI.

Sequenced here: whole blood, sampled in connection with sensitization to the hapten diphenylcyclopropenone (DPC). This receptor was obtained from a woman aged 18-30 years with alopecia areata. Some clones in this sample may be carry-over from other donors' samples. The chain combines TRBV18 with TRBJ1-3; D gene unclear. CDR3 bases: TGTGCCAGCCCCAATGGCTCTGGAAACACCATATATTTT. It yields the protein CASPNGSGNTIYF.